This T cell receptor (beta chain) was recorded in a study of identical twins. Study-level findings and limits: Alpha sequences out of frame and shared by twins had excess low generation probability.

Addition of a universal primer site occurred through template switching, and cDNA carried unique molecular identifiers. TCRdb redid the calling of the 5' RACE reads with MiXCR, one entry per CDR3 protein. The table shows some 1,700,000 distinct CDR3 sequences, with more than 30% occurring only once. This CDR3 is built from 15 residues. Unmatched junction bases numbered 1, after V lost 3 bases and J lost 1 base. Germline CDR1 and CDR2: MGHDK and SYGVNS. As concerns this clonotype: Its antigen is unidentified.

The TCR comes from a newborn girl in good health. The J gene is TRBJ2-2, the V gene TRBV25-1; 8 nucleotides match TRBD2. Sample: cord blood. This CDR3 reads CASSELAGNTGELFF. In DNA, the CDR3 is TGTGCCAGCAGTGAGCTAGCGGGGAACACCGGGGAGCTGTTTTTT.